Listed below are T cell receptor beta chains from one sample, sequenced in a study of T cells in Graves' hyperthyroidism and ophthalmopathy. Using its own MiXCR run on the multiplex PCR reads, TCRdb lists one record per CDR3 protein. Among approximately 520,000 distinct CDR3 sequences, roughly a quarter were seen once, and the ten largest hold 11%. Sequenced sample: blood. Receptor source: a woman aged 25 to 45 with Graves' ophthalmopathy. Both conserved end residues are part of each CDR3. Each record gives: J gene, clone size, D gene, V gene, CDR3 protein, CDR3 DNA. D genes are given only for firm matches. Only part of the rows carry a size: once, few, many, or a class if the clone is expanded.

TRBJ2-2,many,TRBD2,TRBV12-3/TRBV12-4,CASNPGGLAGVTGELFF,TGTGCCAGCAATCCAGGGGGACTAGCGGGGGTCACCGGGGAGCTGTTTTTT
TRBJ1-5,few,TRBD1,TRBV27,CASGYSGGGNQPQHF,TGTGCCAGCGGATACTCAGGGGGGGGCAATCAGCCCCAGCATTTT
TRBJ1-2,-,-,TRBV11-2,CASSLGAGGTYGYTF,TGTGCCAGCAGCTTAGGAGCTGGGGGTACCTATGGCTACACCTTC
TRBJ1-1,many,-,TRBV4-2,CASSQTAKAGVQGAFF,TGTGCCAGCAGCCAAACGGCCAAGGCAGGGGTTCAGGGAGCTTTCTTT
TRBJ1-1,many,-,TRBV30,CAWSVEMNTEAFF,TGTGCCTGGAGTGTGGAAATGAACACTGAAGCTTTCTTT
TRBJ2-7,many,-,TRBV20-1,CSASTGLRYEQYF,TGCAGTGCTAGTACAGGGTTGCGTTACGAGCAGTACTTC
TRBJ2-6,many,-,TRBV7-9,CASSSGVSGANVLTF,TGTGCCAGCAGCTCGGGAGTATCTGGGGCCAACGTCCTGACTTTC
TRBJ2-2,many,-,TRBV19,CATLSTGGNTGELFF,TGTGCCACGTTATCGACAGGTGGTAACACCGGGGAGCTGTTTTTT
TRBJ2-2,-,-,TRBV6-1,CASRRGDGNTGELFF,TGTGCCAGCAGAAGGGGGGACGGAAACACCGGGGAGCTGTTTTTT
TRBJ2-7,many,-,TRBV28,CASRTAGSGDTYEQYF,TGTGCCAGCAGAACCGCCGGGAGCGGGGACACCTACGAGCAGTACTTC
TRBJ2-7,many,-,TRBV20-1,CSARNLGPHEQYF,TGCAGTGCTAGAAATCTGGGACCGCATGAGCAGTACTTC
TRBJ1-2,many,-,TRBV29-1,CSVEDLVVGGYTF,TGCAGCGTTGAAGATCTGGTAGTAGGTGGCTACACCTTC
TRBJ2-7,many,-,TRBV20-1,CSARDGAGADSYEQYF,TGCAGTGCTAGAGATGGGGCGGGGGCCGATTCCTACGAGCAGTACTTC
TRBJ2-7,many,-,TRBV12-3/TRBV12-4,CASSRYGTSEYEQYF,TGTGCCAGCAGCCGATACGGGACATCCGAGTACGAGCAGTACTTC